This T cell receptor (beta chain) was documented in a study of cytomegalovirus exposure and HLA in healthy donors. Losses at the gene ends were 3 bases for V and 4 bases for J; bases not matched to a gene: 10. Germline-derived CDR1 and CDR2 are SGDLS and YYNGEE. The CDR3 loop spans 16 amino acids. Whole-study findings and limits: Rarity held for most TCR sequences, but there were some public TCRs that occurred in many donors. The authors confirmed in vitro that a few CMV-associated chains were specific for CMV antigens. Common viral pathogens (according to a later analysis) appeared linked to several of the most significant clusters.

A multiplex PCR was run with 60 Vbeta primers and 13 Jbeta primers. TCRdb's copy holds only in-frame clones and misses some; the assay was immunoSEQ multiplex PCR. This table holds around 200,000 clones, around 86% found once. As for this clone: Its antigen is unknown.

V gene TRBV9 combines with J gene TRBJ2-7, with 10 bases lining up with TRBD1. Source material: PBMCs. The source is a man aged 45-65 years in good health and CMV-seronegative. The CDR3 loop is CASSGTLTGGMYEQYF. CDR3 in DNA: TGTGCCAGCAGCGGAACCCTGACAGGGGGCATGTACGAGCAGTACTTC.